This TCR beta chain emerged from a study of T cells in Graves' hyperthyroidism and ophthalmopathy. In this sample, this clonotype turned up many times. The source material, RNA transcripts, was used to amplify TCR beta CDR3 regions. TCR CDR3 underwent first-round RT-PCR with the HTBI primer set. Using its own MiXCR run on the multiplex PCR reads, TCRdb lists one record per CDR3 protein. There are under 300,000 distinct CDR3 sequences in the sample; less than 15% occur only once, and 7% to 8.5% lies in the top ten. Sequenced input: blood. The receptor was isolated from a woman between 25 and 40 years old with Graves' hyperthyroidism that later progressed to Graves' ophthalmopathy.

The CDR3: CASSYSTGEQYF. The DNA for the CDR3 is TGTGCCAGCAGTTACTCGACCGGCGAGCAGTACTTC. V is TRBV6-2 or TRBV6-3 and J is TRBJ2-7, with D unclear. This CDR3 is built from 12 residues. Germline V gene data show CDR1 as MNHEY and CDR2 as SVGEGT. The V and J ends lost 0 bases and 6 bases respectively, with 6 bases between them.